The rows below give T cell receptor beta chains drawn from one sample of a study of OX40 agonist ivuxolimab in advanced cancers. Clones were sequenced by immunoSEQ multiplex PCR, and TCRdb holds only the in-frame ones, with some missing. The sample lists over 15,000 clones, less than 85% occurring once. This specimen was CD4+ or CD8+ T cells sorted from blood, taken in a trial of the OX40 agonist ivuxolimab. These receptors originate from an adult with an advanced solid tumor such as melanoma, head and neck, liver or kidney cancer. Both conserved end residues are part of each CDR3. The D gene is left open where the match is weak. Size tells how often a clone was seen (once, few, many) or the class of an expanded clone, and some rows leave it out.

once	-	TRBV7-2	TRBJ1-4	CASGRRGFEKLFF	TGTGCCAGCGGTCGAAGGGGCTTTGAAAAACTGTTTTTT
-	TRBD2	TRBV4-3	TRBJ2-7	CASSQGLADSSYEQYF	TGCGCCAGCAGCCAAGGACTAGCGGACAGCTCCTACGAGCAGTACTTC
few	-	TRBV5-1	TRBJ1-2	CASSLDLTGSNYGYTF	TGCGCCAGCAGCTTGGATCTCACAGGTTCTAACTATGGCTACACCTTC
-	-	TRBV11-2	TRBJ2-2	CASSTFTGELFF	TGTGCCAGCAGCACATTCACCGGGGAGCTGTTTTTT
-	-	TRBV6-1	TRBJ1-5	CASSRQPIDRPQHF	TGTGCCAGCAGCCGACAGCCTATCGATCGGCCCCAGCATTTT
-	-	TRBV11-2	TRBJ1-2	CASSQGRGENYGYTF	TGTGCCAGCAGCCAAGGCCGCGGGGAAAACTATGGCTACACCTTC
-	TRBD1	TRBV7-9	TRBJ2-3	CASSWTGSGFTDTQYF	TGTGCCAGCAGCTGGACAGGGAGCGGGTTCACAGATACGCAGTATTTT
-	-	TRBV7-9	TRBJ2-5	CASSNHREETQYF	TGTGCCAGCAGCAACCACAGGGAGGAGACCCAGTACTTC
-	-	TRBV4-2	TRBJ1-1	CASSYTVAMNTEAFF	TGTGCCAGTTCCTATACAGTGGCAATGAACACTGAAGCTTTCTTT
-	-	TRBV6-4	TRBJ2-2	CASSESSGVGGELFF	TGTGCCAGCAGTGAGTCGTCGGGGGTTGGCGGGGAGCTGTTTTTT
-	-	TRBV14	TRBJ1-3	CASSQDFGLISGNTIYF	TGTGCCAGCAGCCAAGATTTTGGCCTCATCTCTGGAAACACCATATATTTT
-	-	TRBV2	TRBJ1-1	CASSERYTEAFF	TGTGCCAGCAGTGAACGGTACACTGAAGCTTTCTTT
few	TRBD1	TRBV19	TRBJ1-1	CASSPGQGAFMNTEAFF	TGTGCCAGTAGTCCGGGACAGGGCGCTTTTATGAACACTGAAGCTTTCTTT
-	TRBD1	TRBV4-3	TRBJ2-3	CASSQDIGRGQADTQYF	TGCGCCAGCAGCCAAGATATAGGCAGGGGGCAGGCAGATACGCAGTATTTT
-	TRBD2	TRBV28	TRBJ2-7	CASSTQLAGPYEQYF	TGTGCCAGCTCTACCCAACTAGCGGGACCCTACGAGCAGTACTTC
-	-	TRBV4-2	TRBJ2-1	CASSPYLDDSSYNEQFF	TGTGCCAGCAGCCCGTACCTTGACGACAGCTCCTACAATGAGCAGTTCTTC